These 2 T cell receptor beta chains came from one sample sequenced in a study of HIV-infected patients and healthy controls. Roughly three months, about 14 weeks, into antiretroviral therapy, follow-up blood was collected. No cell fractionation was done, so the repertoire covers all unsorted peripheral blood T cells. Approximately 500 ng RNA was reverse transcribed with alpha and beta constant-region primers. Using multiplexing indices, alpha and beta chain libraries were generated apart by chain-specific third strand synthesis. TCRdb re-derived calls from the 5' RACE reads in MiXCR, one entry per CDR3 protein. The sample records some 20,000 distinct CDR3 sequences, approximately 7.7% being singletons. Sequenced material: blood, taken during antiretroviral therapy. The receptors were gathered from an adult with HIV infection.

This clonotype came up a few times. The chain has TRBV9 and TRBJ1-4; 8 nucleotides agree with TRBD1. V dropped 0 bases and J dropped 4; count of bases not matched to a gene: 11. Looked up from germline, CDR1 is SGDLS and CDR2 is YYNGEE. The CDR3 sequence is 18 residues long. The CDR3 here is CASSVASWTGSRNEKLFF. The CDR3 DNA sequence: TGTGCCAGCAGCGTAGCCAGTTGGACAGGGTCGCGTAATGAAAAACTGTTTTTT.

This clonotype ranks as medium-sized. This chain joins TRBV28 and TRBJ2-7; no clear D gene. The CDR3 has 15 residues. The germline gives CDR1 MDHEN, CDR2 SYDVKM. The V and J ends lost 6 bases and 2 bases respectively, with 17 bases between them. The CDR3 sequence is CASRTPHRNAYEQYF. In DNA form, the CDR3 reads TGTGCCAGCAGAACCCCGCACCGGAACGCCTACGAGCAGTACTTC.